This T cell receptor (beta chain) was captured by sequencing in a study of identical twins. TCRdb re-called the 5' RACE reads with MiXCR, one entry per CDR3 protein. Altogether some 730,000 distinct CDR3 sequences are present, 18% being singletons, with the ten largest covering roughly 13%. The study's findings and limits: In zero-insertion analyses, partial confounding could arise from invariant MAIT and iNKT cells.

This clonotype was seen a handful of times. What it binds is not known. The junction departs from the called germline gene at one end, perhaps through a read error. Germline V gene lookup returns CDR1 MNHNS and CDR2 SASEGT. This CDR3 is built from 16 residues. This sample was also put to use in a study of T cells expressing NK-cell markers. From that second work: In a group of several donors, dominant NKG2C+ clonotypes represented roughly 1.0-8% of CD8+ T cells.

Sequenced sample: PBMCs. This TCR was recovered from a woman between 18 and 29 years old in good health. The chain recombines TRBV6-1 with TRBJ2-5, with 14 nucleotides matching TRBD2. CDR3: CASSEGLAGGWETQYF. CDR3 DNA sequence: TGTGCCAGCAGCGAAGGACTAGCGGGGGGTTGGGAGACCCAGTACTTC.